The T cell receptor (beta chain) under discussion was sequenced for a study of T cell responses to AZD1222 COVID-19 vaccine. Assay used: immunoSEQ multiplex PCR; TCRdb lists only in-frame clones, some missing. The table records 100,000 to 110,000 clones, around 90% of them present only once. Germline CDR1 LGHDT, CDR2 YNNKEL (reference sequence). The length of the CDR3 is 18 residues. J lost 2 bases, V lost 4 bases, and 14 bases had no gene match. This material consisted of peripheral blood, taken on day 0 of AZD1222 vaccination. The V call is TRBV3-1 (or the pseudogene TRBV3-2), the J call TRBJ2-7; 10 bases align to TRBD2. This sequence originates from an adult in good health. The CDR3 here is CASSRKGGAGGPAYEQYF. CDR3 sequence (DNA): TGTGCCAGCAGCCGTAAGGGGGGAGCGGGAGGGCCAGCCTACGAGCAGTACTTC.